This T cell receptor (beta chain) was sequenced for a study of cytomegalovirus exposure and HLA in healthy donors. Profiling relied on immunoSEQ multiplex PCR, and the TCRdb table lists in-frame clones only, not all of them. The sample includes 210,000 or so clones, 85% to 90% of them seen just once. Germline CDR1 and CDR2: SEHNR and FQNEAQ (reference sequence). V lost 2 bases, J lost 4 bases, and 15 bases lay in between. The CDR3 has 15 residues. The J gene is TRBJ2-7, the V gene TRBV7-9; perhaps TRBD1 as D (6 bases). The source is a woman aged 18-29 years in good health and CMV-seronegative. The source material was PBMCs. In DNA form, the CDR3 reads TGTGCCAGCAGCTTAAATCACCAGGGGCCGTACGAGCAGTACTTC. It translates to CASSLNHQGPYEQYF. The variable domain in full, with the rest retrieved from reference TRBV7-9 and TRBJ2-7, is DTGVSQNPRHKITKRGQNVTFRCDPISEHNRLYWYRQTLGQGPEFLTYFQNEAQLEKSRLLSDRFSAERPKGSFSTLEIQRTEQGDSAMYLCASSLNHQGPYEQYFGPGTRLTVT.